The clone carrying this T cell receptor (beta chain) was counted at least ten times. The sample comes from a study of T cells in Graves' hyperthyroidism and ophthalmopathy. The CDR3 totals 15 residues. V was pared by 4 bases and J by 4 bases, with 14 bases between. RNA transcripts provided the source from which TCR beta CDR3 regions were amplified. The HTBI primer set drove a first-round RT-PCR of the TCR CDR3. A single record per CDR3 protein comes from TCRdb applying MiXCR to the multiplex PCR reads. The sample has about 400,000 distinct CDR3 sequences, roughly 14% seen once; the top ten hold about 13%. Ophthalmopathy patients had moderate-to-severe active disease, CAS ≥3, NOSPECS ≥4, and disease duration under 3 months.

This TCR was sampled from a man in his late teens or twenties with Graves' ophthalmopathy. The sequencing sample was made of blood. V is TRBV12-3 or TRBV12-4 and J is TRBJ1-5, with a possible D match to TRBD1 (6 bases). In DNA form, the CDR3 reads TGTGCCAGCAGTTCCGGGACACTGGGGAATCAGCCCCAGCATTTT. This encodes CASSSGTLGNQPQHF.